This TCR beta chain was captured by sequencing in a study of human T cells and chemical hapten exposure. Findings of the study overall: Compared to controls, expanded TCRs made significantly more large clusters of similar CDR3s. Once DPC sensitization occurred, TCRs above 1 in 1000 frequency showed no change.

The authors' processing: Samples had a median of 95,638 TCRs, ranging roughly 20,000 to 700,000. Each CDR3 protein gets one entry after TCRdb re-called the RACE reads with MiXCR. In this record, the V and J calls reflect TCRdb's handling and not the investigators' own analysis. The repertoire holds 95,000 to 150,000 distinct CDR3 sequences, with approximately 15% as singletons. V was cut by 7 bases and J by 5 bases, with 17 bases left in between. The CDR3 extends over 14 amino acids. Germline-derived CDR1 and CDR2 are MNHEY and SVGEGT. The time point denotes: pre-sensitization, week 0. Documented treatment: therapeutic diphenylcyclopropenone sensitization with weekly scalp DPC. There are many counts of this clonotype. Its antigen is unknown.

This sample comprised whole blood, obtained in connection with sensitization to the hapten diphenylcyclopropenone (DPC). The V and J genes are TRBV6-2 or TRBV6-3 and TRBJ2-5, with D tentatively TRBD2 (5 bases). The clonotype originates from a woman aged 18-29 years with alopecia areata. Some clones in this sample may be carry-over from other donors' samples. This CDR3 reads CASTYWSSGETQYF. The CDR3, as DNA: TGTGCCAGCACCTACTGGTCTTCGGGGGAGACCCAGTACTTC.